Reported below is one TCR beta chain. This table comes from immunoSEQ multiplex PCR, and its TCRdb copy is limited to in-frame clones, with some not included. The profile shows approximately 53,000 clones, roughly 90% of them singletons. The V gene lost 0 bases and the J gene lost 4 bases, with 10 bases spanning the gap. The CDR3 covers 15 residues. Looked up from germline, CDR1 is MNHNY and CDR2 is SVGAGI (reference sequence). The sample is drawn from a study of T cell changes during pregnancy in multiple sclerosis. The sample in question was peripheral blood, obtained after pregnancy. V and J are TRBV6-6 and TRBJ1-5, with D hard to call. This sequence originates from a female donor in good health, enrolled as a control in a pregnancy study. In DNA form, the CDR3 reads TGTGCCAGCAGTTACTCCTGGGCAGTTAATCAGCCCCAGCATTTT. Protein: CASSYSWAVNQPQHF.